Each of the 26 T cell receptor beta chains below was sequenced from the same sample in a study of OX40 agonist ivuxolimab in advanced cancers. This table comes from immunoSEQ multiplex PCR, and its TCRdb copy is limited to in-frame clones, with some not included. The table has around 63,000 clones, around 87% seen once; the top ten hold approximately 10%. This sample comprised CD4+ or CD8+ T cells sorted from blood, obtained in a trial of the OX40 agonist ivuxolimab. Receptors originate from an adult with an advanced solid tumor such as melanoma, head and neck, liver or kidney cancer.

V gene TRBV15 combines with J gene TRBJ1-3; unclear D gene. This CDR3 contains 15 residues. Trimming shortened V by 1 base and J by 0 bases, and 7 bases separated the two germline ends. From germline, CDR1 is LNHNV and CDR2 YYDKDF (reference sequence). The CDR3 loop is CATSRATTSGNTIYF. The CDR3 coding sequence is TGTGCCACCAGCAGAGCGACAACCTCTGGAAACACCATATATTTT.

The chain employs TRBV6-5 and TRBJ1-4; D gene uncertain. V lost 6 bases, J lost 2 bases, and 10 bases lay in between. Per the germline V gene, CDR1 is MNHEY and CDR2 is SVGAGI. The CDR3 is 14 residues long. This chain's CDR3 is CASSLKSTNEKLFF. The CDR3 DNA reads TGTGCCAGCAGCCTCAAATCCACTAATGAAAAACTGTTTTTT.

This clone was seen only a few times. J is TRBJ2-2 and V is TRBV7-2; D is uncertain. The CDR3 spans 22 residues. Germline V gene lookup returns CDR1 SGHTA and CDR2 FQGNSA. The V gene lost 0 bases and the J gene lost 0 bases, with 26 bases spanning the gap. This CDR3 is CASSLAGAWSPRGFSNTGELFF. The CDR3 region has the DNA TGTGCCAGCAGCTTAGCGGGCGCTTGGAGCCCCCGCGGATTTTCGAACACCGGGGAGCTGTTTTTT.

V is TRBV23-1 and J is TRBJ1-3; 7 bases align to TRBD1. TRBV23-1 qualifies as an ORF whose function is uncertain. This CDR3 contains 18 residues. The trim removed 2 bases at V and 4 bases at J, leaving 14 bases unmatched. CDR3 loop: CASSQQGGDREKGNTIYF. Here the CDR3 DNA reads TGCGCCAGCAGTCAACAGGGGGGAGACAGGGAAAAGGGAAACACCATATATTTT.

This clone was counted between two and nine times. The J gene is TRBJ1-1, the V gene TRBV9, with TRBD1 as a possible D gene (5 bases). The CDR3 extends over 13 amino acids. Germline values: CDR1 SGDLS, CDR2 YYNGEE. With 2 bases removed from V and 1 base from J, the gap between germline ends came to 6 bases. Here the CDR3 reads CASSVQGNTEAFF. In DNA, the CDR3 is TGTGCCAGCAGCGTCCAGGGGAACACTGAAGCTTTCTTT.

This chain links TRBV5-1 with TRBJ1-6; the D gene is possibly TRBD1 (6 bases). Trimming removed 0 bases at V and 18 bases at J, with 22 bases between. This CDR3 comprises 15 residues. The germline V gene encodes CDR1 SGHRS and CDR2 YFSETQ. CDR3 sequence reads: CASSLEGGPGLEPHF. The CDR3 nucleotides are TGCGCCAGCAGCTTGGAGGGGGGGCCCGGCCTGGAGCCCCACTTT.

The chain couples TRBV5-1 to TRBJ2-7, with 7 bases aligning to TRBD1. From germline, CDR1 is SGHRS and CDR2 YFSETQ. The CDR3 extends over 15 amino acids. With 4 bases clipped from V and 5 bases from J, the junction kept 12 bases outside the gene matches. This chain's CDR3 is CASSLTGHRGNEQYF. The DNA of the CDR3 is TGCGCCAGCAGCCTGACAGGCCACAGGGGAAACGAGCAGTACTTC.

The chain joins TRBV10-3 to TRBJ2-2; D is ambiguous. From germline, CDR1 is ENHRY and CDR2 SYGVKD. This CDR3 spans 14 amino acids. V lost 4 bases, J lost 4 bases, and 10 bases lay in between. The CDR3 sequence: CAISAIVGTGELFF. Written as DNA, the CDR3 is TGTGCCATCAGTGCAATAGTGGGCACCGGGGAGCTGTTTTTT.

Comment on this clone: Other DNA sequences in the sample encode the same CDR3. V gene TRBV10-1 combines with J gene TRBJ2-7, with 7 bases fitting TRBD1. Germline CDR1 and CDR2: WNHNN and SYGVQD (reference sequence). This CDR3 comprises 14 residues. The V and J ends lost 3 bases and 3 bases, in that order; junction bases with no gene match: 5. The CDR3 region is CASSDPGQSYEQYF. CDR3 in DNA: TGCGCCAGCAGTGATCCGGGACAGAGCTACGAGCAGTACTTC.

This chain joins TRBV28 and TRBJ2-7, with TRBD2 as a possible D gene (7 bases). V was shortened by 5 bases and J by 4 bases, with 15 bases between the two germline ends. Germline V lookup: CDR1 MDHEN, CDR2 SYDVKM. The CDR3 consists of 14 residues. CDR3: CASSLTGGWYEQYF. CDR3 in DNA: TGTGCCAGCAGTCTGACGGGGGGCTGGTACGAGCAGTACTTC.

The chain employs TRBV5-6 and TRBJ1-2; no reliable D call. Germline V gene data show CDR1 as SGHDT and CDR2 as YYEEEE. V lost 4 bases to trimming and J lost 6 bases, with 16 bases between them. CDR3 length: 14 amino acids. CDR3 loop: CASSPAGWAHGYTF. The CDR3 nucleotides are TGTGCCAGCAGCCCTGCGGGGTGGGCCCATGGCTACACCTTC.

V gene TRBV19 combines with J gene TRBJ2-5, with 11 bases identical to TRBD1. The CDR3 totals 15 residues. The V segment lost 1 base and the J segment 5 bases; nucleotides outside the gene matches: 3. CDR1 is LNHDA, CDR2 SQIVND, per germline (reference sequence). The CDR3 here is CASSIARDRGETQYF. CDR3 DNA: TGTGCCAGTAGTATAGCCCGGGACAGGGGGGAGACCCAGTACTTC.

The genes are TRBV6-1 and TRBJ1-6; D gene unclear. This CDR3 has 15 amino acids. Germline CDR1 is MNHNS and CDR2 is SASEGT. The V and J ends lost 3 bases and 5 bases respectively, with 11 bases between them. For the CDR3, the DNA is TGTGCCAGCAGTGACGGAGCCACGCATAATTCACCCCTCCACTTT. Its translation: CASSDGATHNSPLHF.

This chain uses TRBV10-1 with TRBJ2-7, with 9 bases lining up with TRBD1. Germline V lookup: CDR1 WNHNN, CDR2 SYGVQD (reference sequence). The CDR3 consists of 14 residues. V dropped 3 bases and J dropped 6; count of bases not matched to a gene: 6. The CDR3 DNA follows: TGCGCCAGCAGTGACCCGGGACAGGGCTTCGAGCAGTACTTC. Its protein product is CASSDPGQGFEQYF.

The chain uses TRBV4-1 and TRBJ2-7; 7 bases align to TRBD1. The CDR3 has 17 residues. After removal of 0 bases from V and 0 bases from J, the junction contained 8 bases not matched to a gene. Germline CDR1 MGHRA, CDR2 YSYEKL. The chain's CDR3 is CASSQDLRDRVSYEQYF. In DNA form, the CDR3 reads TGCGCCAGCAGCCAAGACCTTCGGGACAGAGTCTCCTACGAGCAGTACTTC.

The chain carries TRBV29-1 and TRBJ2-5; D is unclear. The CDR3 covers 11 residues. V gave up 8 bases and J gave up 5 bases, with 12 bases separating them. The germline V gene has CDR1 SQVTM and CDR2 ANQGSEA. CDR3 in DNA: TGCAGCCATCAGATGGTGGAGACCCAGTACTTC. Amino acids: CSHQMVETQYF.

The J gene is TRBJ2-2, the V gene TRBV9; D tentatively reads TRBD1 or TRBD2 (5 bases each). Trimming removed 8 bases from V and 3 bases from J, with 17 bases in between. In germline, CDR1 is SGDLS, CDR2 YYNGEE. The CDR3 is 15 residues long. CDR3 sequence (DNA): TGTGCCAGTCGGGACCGAGGGTCGGACACCGGGGAGCTGTTTTTT. Protein: CASRDRGSDTGELFF.

V is TRBV18 and J is TRBJ1-4; possibly TRBD1 for D (5 bases). The CDR3 contains 16 residues. Germline V gives CDR1 KGHSH, CDR2 LQKENI. Trimming removed 3 bases at V and 0 bases at J, with 11 bases between. The CDR3 bases are TGTGCCAGCTCACCCCTCCAGGGCACAACTAATGAAAAACTGTTTTTT. Translated, it gives CASSPLQGTTNEKLFF.

This clone was picked up one time. The rearrangement uses TRBV7-2 and TRBJ2-1, with TRBD2 as a possible D gene (6 bases). The CDR3 consists of 16 residues. CDR1 and CDR2 from the germline V gene are SGHTA and FQGNSA. V was cut by 5 bases and J by 0 bases, with 14 bases left in between. The CDR3 sequence: CASSPGLYSSYNEQFF. CDR3 DNA: TGTGCCAGCAGCCCGGGACTCTACAGCTCCTACAATGAGCAGTTCTTC.

The V and J genes are TRBV28 and TRBJ2-4; 8 bases fit TRBD1. Germline trimming cut 8 bases from V and 0 bases from J; bases unmatched to any gene: 12. This CDR3 has 17 amino acids. Germline loops: CDR1 MDHEN, CDR2 SYDVKM. The CDR3: CASADRGDVLAKNIQYF. Here the CDR3 DNA reads TGTGCCAGCGCTGACAGGGGCGACGTTCTAGCCAAAAACATTCAGTACTTC. Supplemented by reference TRBV28 and TRBJ2-4, the full variable domain reads DVKVTQSSRYLVKRTGEKVFLECVQDMDHENMFWYRQDPGLGLRLIYFSYDVKMKEKGDIPEGYSVSREKKERFSLILESASTNQTSMYLCASADRGDVLAKNIQYFGAGTRLSVL.

The CDR3 DNA is TGTGCCATCAGTTCGACTAGCGGGGGTAGGTATGAGCAGTTCTTC. Translation: CAISSTSGGRYEQFF. The chain recombines TRBV10-3 with TRBJ2-1; 12 nucleotides align to TRBD2. V was pared by 5 bases and J by 8 bases, with 7 bases of the junction left unmatched. CDR3 size: 15 residues. Germline values: CDR1 ENHRY, CDR2 SYGVKD.

This chain joins TRBV10-3 and TRBJ2-2; no clear D gene. V lost 7 bases and J 5 bases, leaving 14 bases between the germline ends. The germline V gene has CDR1 ENHRY and CDR2 SYGVKD. The CDR3 extends over 14 amino acids. In nucleotides, the CDR3 is TGTGCCATCACCAGAGATAGTAGGACCGGGGAGCTGTTTTTT. It is translated as CAITRDSRTGELFF.

This clone came up once. The chain carries TRBV18 and TRBJ1-4, with no clear D. The V end lost 3 bases, the J end lost 7 bases, and 15 bases lay between the germline ends. Germline loops: CDR1 KGHSH, CDR2 LQKENI. There are 15 residues in the CDR3. The CDR3 region has the DNA TGTGCCAGCTCACCTCGATCGGGAGCCCGTGAAAAACTGTTTTTT. Protein sequence: CASSPRSGAREKLFF. Full variable domain (outside the CDR3, taken from reference TRBV18 and TRBJ1-4): NAGVMQNPRHLVRRRGQEARLRCSPMKGHSHVYWYRQLPEEGLKFMVYLQKENIIDESGMPKERFSAEFPKEGPSILRIQQVVRGDSAAYFCASSPRSGAREKLFFGSGTQLSVL.

Comments on this clone: This sample includes further DNA sequences coding for the same CDR3. The V call is TRBV5-1, the J call TRBJ1-2; a possible D gene is TRBD1 (6 bases). CDR3 length: 13 amino acids. Germline V lookup: CDR1 SGHRS, CDR2 YFSETQ. The V end was cut by 4 bases, the J end by 1 base, with 8 bases between. The CDR3 region has the DNA TGCGCCAGCAGCCTGGACAGTAACTATGGCTACACCTTC. Its protein is CASSLDSNYGYTF.

This rearrangement joins TRBV5-1 to TRBJ2-5, with D perhaps being TRBD1 or TRBD2 (7 bases each). The germline CDR1 and CDR2 sequences are SGHRS and YFSETQ. The CDR3 extends over 17 amino acids. Between the trimmed V and J ends, which lost 1 base and 5 bases, there was a span of 21 bases. The CDR3 reads CASSLIPTFRGGETQYF. The DNA of the CDR3 is TGCGCCAGCAGCTTGATCCCTACATTCAGGGGGGGCGAGACCCAGTACTTC.

The chain carries TRBV2 and TRBJ2-4, with 7 bases fitting TRBD1. Germline V lookup: CDR1 SNHLY, CDR2 FYNNEI. CDR3 length: 13 amino acids. J was trimmed by 6 bases and V by 2 bases; bases with no gene match: 1. The CDR3 nucleotides are TGTGCCAGCAGTGAAACAGGGGCAAACATTCAGTACTTC. Translation gives CASSETGANIQYF.